One and the same sample provided the 22 T cell receptor beta chains below, sequenced in a study of T cells in Graves' hyperthyroidism and ophthalmopathy. RNA transcripts gave rise to amplified TCR beta CDR3 regions. TCR CDR3 underwent first-round RT-PCR with the HTBI primer set. In TCRdb, the multiplex PCR reads were re-called with MiXCR into one record per CDR3 protein. The sample includes approximately 690,000 distinct CDR3 sequences, about 14% of them seen just once. The source material was blood. Receptor source: a woman in her fifties or sixties with Graves' ophthalmopathy.

This clonotype showed up many times. The chain recombines TRBV12-3 or TRBV12-4 with TRBJ2-1; either TRBD1 or TRBD2 may supply D (6 bases each). The CDR3 is 16 residues long. V lost 4 bases and J lost 6, with 19 bases in between. This CDR3 is CASSSMRGVVSNEQFF. In nucleotides, the CDR3 is TGTGCCAGCAGTTCCATGAGGGGGGTAGTAAGCAATGAGCAGTTCTTC.

In this sample, this clonotype turned up many times. This chain uses TRBV30 with TRBJ2-1; 14 bases fit TRBD2. Unmatched junction bases numbered 7, after V lost 2 bases and J lost 4 bases. CDR3 length equals 17 residues. From germline, CDR1 is GTSNPN and CDR2 SVGIG (reference sequence). The CDR3 DNA sequence: TGTGCCTGGAGTTTCAGGACTAGCGGGAGGAGGTACAATGAGCAGTTCTTC. It codes for CAWSFRTSGRRYNEQFF.

This clonotype was counted many times. The chain employs TRBV28 and TRBJ2-3; 7 bases align to TRBD2. This CDR3 has 18 amino acids. Germline CDR1 reads MDHEN; CDR2 reads SYDVKM. V lost 5 bases to trimming and J lost 2 bases; unmatched junction nucleotides: 16. CDR3 loop: CASSTRGGGSGSTDTQYF. The CDR3 region has the DNA TGTGCCAGCAGTACCCGTGGGGGGGGATCAGGGTCCACAGATACGCAGTATTTT.

This clonotype was picked up a small number of times. This sequence may be a read error, since a much larger clone differs from it by one base. The rearrangement uses TRBV20-1 and TRBJ2-7; tentatively, D is TRBD2 (7 bases). The closer fit of TRBJ2-1 to the DNA end suggests the J call may be wrong. Per the germline V gene, CDR1 is DFQATT and CDR2 is SNEGSKA (reference sequence). The CDR3 contains 13 residues. In DNA, the CDR3 is TGCAGTGCTAGAGGGGGGGGGGCCTACGAGCAGTTCTTC. The encoded protein is CSARGGGAYEQFF.

This clonotype was counted ten times or more. The chain carries TRBV15 and TRBJ2-7, with D perhaps matching TRBD1 (6 bases). The germline V gene has CDR1 LNHNV and CDR2 YYDKDF (reference sequence). The CDR3 runs 16 residues. V was cut by 2 bases and J by 3 bases, with 17 bases left in between. The CDR3 DNA reads TGTGCCACCAGCAGAAACTCTCCGGGACAAGGCTACGAGCAGTACTTC. Translated, it gives CATSRNSPGQGYEQYF.

The chain carries TRBV6-2 or TRBV6-3 and TRBJ2-5, with D possibly matching TRBD2 (6 bases). The CDR3 covers 15 residues. Germline lookup yields CDR1 MNHEY and CDR2 SVGEGT. Trimming cost V 6 bases and J 2 bases, with 16 bases left between them. The CDR3 region has the DNA TGTGCCAGCAGAAAAATCGGGACTCTTCAAGAGACCCAGTACTTC. The encoded protein is CASRKIGTLQETQYF.

This clonotype was recorded at least ten times. The CDR3 sequence: CASSQMAVLGRGYEQYF. The CDR3 region has the DNA TGTGCCAGCAGCCAAATGGCTGTGTTGGGACGTGGCTACGAGCAGTACTTC. The chain employs TRBV11-2 and TRBJ2-7, with D perhaps being TRBD1 or TRBD2 (5 bases each). In germline, CDR1 is SGHAT, CDR2 FQNNGV. The CDR3 length is 17 residues. V lost 5 bases to trimming and J lost 3 bases, with 23 bases between them.

The J gene is TRBJ2-1, the V gene TRBV7-9, with 15 positions matching TRBD2. The germline gives CDR1 SEHNR, CDR2 FQNEAQ (reference sequence). V lost 5 bases, J lost 9 bases, and 8 bases stayed unmatched. The CDR3 has 16 residues. DNA for the CDR3: TGTGCCAGCAGCCCTCGGACTAGCGGGAGGGCCAGTGAGCAGTTCTTC. Its protein product is CASSPRTSGRASEQFF.

Comments on this clonotype: This may arise from a read error, as a much more abundant clone is one base away. The chain uses TRBV6-5 and TRBJ2-6; D gene unclear. The CDR3 has 16 residues. Germline V gene sequence: CDR1 MNHEY, CDR2 SVGAGI. Trimming shortened V by 4 bases and J by 4 bases, and 14 bases separated the two germline ends. CDR3 in amino acids: CASSCSSGSGANVLTF. The CDR3 DNA is TGTGCCAGCAGTTGCTCGTCCGGGTCCGGGGCCAACGTCCTGACTTTC.

Concerning this clonotype itself: One end of the junction is discordant with germline, which a read error may explain. The chain is built from TRBV29-1 and TRBJ2-2; a possible D gene is TRBD1 (6 bases). The germline CDR1 and CDR2 sequences are SQVTM and ANQGSEA. This CDR3 has 16 residues. The CDR3 bases are TGCAGCGTTGCGTCGTGGACAGATGGGAACAACGGGGAGCTGTTTTTT. Protein: CSVASWTDGNNGELFF.

A few counts support this clonotype. CDR3: CASSPGTSGVTYNEQFF. DNA for the CDR3: TGTGCCAGCAGCCCAGGGACTAGCGGGGTAACCTACAATGAGCAGTTCTTC. The chain is built from TRBV7-3 and TRBJ2-1, with 13 bases matching TRBD2. The V and J ends lost 5 bases and 2 bases, in that order; junction bases with no gene match: 6. The CDR3 spans 17 residues. The germline gives CDR1 SGHTA, CDR2 FQGTGA.

This clonotype was observed at least ten times. V and J are TRBV7-8 and TRBJ2-1; 11 bases fit TRBD2. V gave up 1 base and J gave up 4 bases; unmatched junction bases: 9. Looked up from germline, CDR1 is SGHVS and CDR2 is FQNEAQ. The CDR3 is 18 residues long. The CDR3: CASSLGLAGYDHYNEQFF. CDR3 in DNA: TGTGCCAGCAGCTTAGGACTAGCGGGGTACGATCATTACAATGAGCAGTTCTTC.

This chain connects TRBV12-3 or TRBV12-4 to TRBJ1-5; D gene ambiguous. The CDR3 contains 15 residues. Trimming removed 6 bases at V and 6 bases at J, with 18 bases between. CDR3 DNA: TGTGCCAGCAGCACCGCGATGGGGTCGAGTCAGCCCCAGCATTTT. Translation: CASSTAMGSSQPQHF.

This clonotype was detected ten times or more. CDR3 DNA: TGTGCCAGCAGCAAACCGTCCGAGGGGAGCAATCAGCCCCAGCATTTT. Its translation is CASSKPSEGSNQPQHF. The gene calls are TRBV6-1 and TRBJ1-5; D might be TRBD1 (5 bases). The CDR3 runs 16 residues. The germline CDR1 and CDR2 sequences are MNHNS and SASEGT. V was cut by 6 bases and J by 1 base, with 16 bases left in between.

The J gene is TRBJ2-5, the V gene TRBV6-1, with TRBD2 as a possible D gene (6 bases). V was clipped by 3 bases and J by 2 bases, with 16 bases between them. The CDR3 runs to 16 residues. Germline V CDR1 and CDR2: MNHNS, SASEGT. CDR3 region: CASSDSPSGVQETQYF. CDR3 bases: TGTGCCAGCAGTGATTCACCCTCGGGGGTTCAAGAGACCCAGTACTTC.

This clonotype came up a few times. V usage is TRBV27 and J usage is TRBJ2-7; perhaps TRBD1 as D (6 bases). This CDR3 is 13 amino acids long. V lost 5 bases and J 3 bases, leaving 11 bases between the germline ends. The germline gives CDR1 MNHEY, CDR2 SMNVEV (reference sequence). This CDR3 reads CASSGQSRYEQYF. The CDR3 DNA reads as TGTGCCAGCAGTGGACAGTCCCGCTACGAGCAGTACTTC.

The chain is built from TRBV15 and TRBJ2-2, with TRBD2 identical over 10 bases. Per the germline V gene, CDR1 is LNHNV and CDR2 is YYDKDF (reference sequence). Germline trimming cut 5 bases from V and 1 base from J; bases unmatched to any gene: 4. This CDR3 region has 16 residues. The CDR3 DNA is TGTGCCACCAGCTTACGGACTAGCGGGAACACCGGGGAGCTGTTTTTT. This translates into CATSLRTSGNTGELFF.

This clonotype was counted only a few times. This chain uses TRBV20-1 with TRBJ2-7; TRBD2 agrees at 11 bases. CDR1 and CDR2 (germline): DFQATT, SNEGSKA (reference sequence). This CDR3 is 14 amino acids long. J was trimmed by 4 bases and V by 6 bases; bases with no gene match: 8. The CDR3 DNA reads TGCAGTGCCTACCTACTAGCGGGAGTATACGAGCAGTACTTC. As protein: CSAYLLAGVYEQYF.

This clonotype was seen ten or more times. This chain uses TRBV28 with TRBJ1-2; D perhaps matches TRBD1 (5 bases). Trimming cost V 5 bases and J 5 bases, with 12 bases left between them. The CDR3 has 13 residues. The germline CDR1 and CDR2 sequences are MDHEN and SYDVKM. The CDR3 DNA is TGTGCCAGCAGTCCCGCGGGGCGGTATGGCTACACCTTC. It encodes CASSPAGRYGYTF.

This clonotype showed up just a few times. The chain carries TRBV4-3 and TRBJ2-5; D is possibly TRBD2 (6 bases). Germline V CDR1 and CDR2: LGHNA, YSLEER. This CDR3 is 14 amino acids long. The germline V and J ends were trimmed by 1 base and 2 bases, with 8 bases remaining between them. The CDR3 DNA follows: TGCGCCAGCAGCCAAGTAGGAGGGCAAGAGACCCAGTACTTC. This sequence encodes CASSQVGGQETQYF.

This sequence joins TRBV15 and TRBJ2-7; weak D call: TRBD1 (7 bases). Germline V CDR1 and CDR2: LNHNV, YYDKDF (reference sequence). The CDR3 extends over 15 amino acids. V lost 5 bases and J 0 bases, leaving 14 bases between the germline ends. The CDR3 coding sequence is TGTGCCACCAGCGGCGGGACAGTGTCCTCCTACGAGCAGTACTTC. As protein: CATSGGTVSSYEQYF.

The gene calls are TRBV5-5 and TRBJ2-2; no reliable D call. CDR1 SGHKS and CDR2 YYEKEE come from the germline V gene (reference sequence). V was trimmed by 5 bases and J by 3 bases, leaving 8 bases between them. CDR3 length equals 13 residues. CDR3 DNA sequence: TGTGCCAGCAGGGACGCACACACCGGGGAGCTGTTTTTT. It yields the protein CASRDAHTGELFF. Using reference TRBV5-5 and TRBJ2-2 for the parts outside the CDR3, the full variable domain is DAGVTQSPTHLIKTRGQQVTLRCSPISGHKSVSWYQQVLGQGPQFIFQYYEKEERGRGNFPDRFSARQFPNYSSELNVNALLLGDSALYLCASRDAHTGELFFGEGSRLTVL.